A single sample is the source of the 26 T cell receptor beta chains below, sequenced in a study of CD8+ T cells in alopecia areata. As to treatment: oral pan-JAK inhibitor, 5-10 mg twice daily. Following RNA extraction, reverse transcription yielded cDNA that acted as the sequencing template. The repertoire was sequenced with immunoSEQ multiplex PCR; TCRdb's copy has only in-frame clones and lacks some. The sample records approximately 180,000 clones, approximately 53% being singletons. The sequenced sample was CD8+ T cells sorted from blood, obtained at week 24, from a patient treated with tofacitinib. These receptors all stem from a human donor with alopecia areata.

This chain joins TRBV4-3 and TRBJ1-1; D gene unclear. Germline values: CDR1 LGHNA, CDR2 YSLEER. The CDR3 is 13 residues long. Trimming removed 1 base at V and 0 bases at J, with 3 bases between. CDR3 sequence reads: CASSQVLNTEAFF. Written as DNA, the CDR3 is TGCGCCAGCAGCCAAGTTCTGAACACTGAAGCTTTCTTT.

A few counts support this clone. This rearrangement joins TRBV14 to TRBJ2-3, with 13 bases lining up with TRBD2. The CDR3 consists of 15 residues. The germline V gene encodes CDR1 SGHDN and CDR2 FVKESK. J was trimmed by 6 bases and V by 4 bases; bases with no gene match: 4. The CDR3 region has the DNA TGTGCCAGCAGCCTAACTAGCGGGGGGGCCGATACGCAGTATTTT. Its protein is CASSLTSGGADTQYF.

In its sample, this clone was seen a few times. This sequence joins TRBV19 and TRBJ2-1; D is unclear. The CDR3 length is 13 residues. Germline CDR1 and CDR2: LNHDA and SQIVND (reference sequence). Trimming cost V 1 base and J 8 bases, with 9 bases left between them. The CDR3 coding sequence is TGTGCCAGTAGTATAGTCCCCGTCGATGAGCAGTTCTTC. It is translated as CASSIVPVDEQFF. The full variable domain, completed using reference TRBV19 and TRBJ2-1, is DGGITQSPKYLFRKEGQNVTLSCEQNLNHDAMYWYRQDPGQGLRLIYYSQIVNDFQKGDIAEGYSVSREKKESFPLTVTSAQKNPTAFYLCASSIVPVDEQFFGPGTRLTVL.

CDR3 protein: CASRNPHRGGNQPQHF. The DNA of the CDR3 is TGTGCCAGCAGGAATCCACACAGGGGAGGCAATCAGCCCCAGCATTTT. This rearrangement joins TRBV14 to TRBJ1-5, with 7 bases lining up with TRBD1. The CDR3 covers 16 residues. Germline V gene data show CDR1 as SGHDN and CDR2 as FVKESK. The junction had 10 bases not matched to a gene; V was cut back by 6 bases and J by 2 bases.

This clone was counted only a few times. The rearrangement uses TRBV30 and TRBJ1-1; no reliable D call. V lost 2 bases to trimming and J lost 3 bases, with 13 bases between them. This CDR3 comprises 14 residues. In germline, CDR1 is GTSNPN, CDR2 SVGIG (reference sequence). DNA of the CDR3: TGTGCCTGGAGTAACCGGAGGACGGACACTGAAGCTTTCTTT. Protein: CAWSNRRTDTEAFF.

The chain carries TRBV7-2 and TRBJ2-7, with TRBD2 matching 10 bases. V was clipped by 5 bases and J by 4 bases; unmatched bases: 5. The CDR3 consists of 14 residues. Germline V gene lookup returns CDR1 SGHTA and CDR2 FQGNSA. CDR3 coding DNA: TGTGCCAGCAGCCCAAGGACTAGCGGATACGAGCAGTACTTC. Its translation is CASSPRTSGYEQYF.

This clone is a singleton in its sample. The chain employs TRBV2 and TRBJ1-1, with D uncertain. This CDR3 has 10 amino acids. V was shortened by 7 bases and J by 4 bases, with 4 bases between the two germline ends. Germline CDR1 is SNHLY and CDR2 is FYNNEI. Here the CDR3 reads CASIGTEAFF. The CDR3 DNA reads TGTGCCAGCATTGGCACTGAAGCTTTCTTT.

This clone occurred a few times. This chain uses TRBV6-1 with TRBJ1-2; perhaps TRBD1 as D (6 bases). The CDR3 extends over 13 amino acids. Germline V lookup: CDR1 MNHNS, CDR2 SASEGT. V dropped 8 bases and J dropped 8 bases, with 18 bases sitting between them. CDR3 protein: CASENNRAGGYTF. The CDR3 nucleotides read TGTGCCAGCGAGAACAACAGGGCTGGAGGCTACACCTTC.

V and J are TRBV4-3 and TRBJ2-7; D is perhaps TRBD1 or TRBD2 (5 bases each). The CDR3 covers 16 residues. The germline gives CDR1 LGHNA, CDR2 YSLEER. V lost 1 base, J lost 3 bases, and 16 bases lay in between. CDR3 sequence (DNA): TGCGCCAGCAGCCAAGGGGGACCCGGAAAAGGCTACGAGCAGTACTTC. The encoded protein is CASSQGGPGKGYEQYF.

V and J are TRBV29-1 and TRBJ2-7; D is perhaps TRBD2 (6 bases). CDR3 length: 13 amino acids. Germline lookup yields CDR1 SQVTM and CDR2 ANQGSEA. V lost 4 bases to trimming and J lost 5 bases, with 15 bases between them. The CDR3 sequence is CSVVRLVDNEQYF. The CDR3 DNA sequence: TGCAGCGTTGTGAGACTAGTAGATAACGAGCAGTACTTC.

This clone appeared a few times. Here the CDR3 DNA reads TGCGCCAGCAGCCCCGGGGCGTCGGATGAAAAACTGTTTTTT. Translating it yields CASSPGASDEKLFF. The genes are TRBV4-3 and TRBJ1-4; tentative D call: TRBD1 (5 bases). The germline V gene has CDR1 LGHNA and CDR2 YSLEER. Trimming removed 4 bases from V and 6 bases from J, with 12 bases in between. The CDR3 consists of 14 residues.

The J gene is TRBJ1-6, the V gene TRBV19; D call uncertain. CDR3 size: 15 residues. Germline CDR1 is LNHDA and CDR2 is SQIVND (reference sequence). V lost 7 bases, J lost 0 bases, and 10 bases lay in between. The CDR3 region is CASMDRRSYNSPLHF. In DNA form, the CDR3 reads TGTGCCAGTATGGACCGCCGCTCCTATAATTCACCCCTCCACTTT.

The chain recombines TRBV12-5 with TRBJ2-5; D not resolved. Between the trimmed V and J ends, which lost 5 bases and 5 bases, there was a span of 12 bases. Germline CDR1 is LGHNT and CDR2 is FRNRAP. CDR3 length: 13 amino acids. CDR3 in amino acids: CASGPRGTETQYF. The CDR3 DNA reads TGTGCTAGTGGTCCCCGAGGAACCGAGACCCAGTACTTC. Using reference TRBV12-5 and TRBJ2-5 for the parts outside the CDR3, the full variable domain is DARVTQTPRHKVTEMGQEVTMRCQPILGHNTVFWYRQTMMQGLELLAYFRNRAPLDDSGMPKDRFSAEMPDATLATLKIQPSEPRDSAVYFCASGPRGTETQYFGPGTRLLVL.

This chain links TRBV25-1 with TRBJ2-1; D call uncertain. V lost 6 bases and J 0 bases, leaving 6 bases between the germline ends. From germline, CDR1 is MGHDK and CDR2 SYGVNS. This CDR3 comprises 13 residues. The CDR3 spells CASRSSSYNEQFF. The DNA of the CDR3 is TGTGCCAGCAGATCGAGCTCCTACAATGAGCAGTTCTTC.

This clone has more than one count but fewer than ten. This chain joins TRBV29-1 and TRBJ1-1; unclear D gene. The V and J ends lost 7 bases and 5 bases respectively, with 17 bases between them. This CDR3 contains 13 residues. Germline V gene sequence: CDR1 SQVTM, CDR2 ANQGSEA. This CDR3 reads CSARVGVRTEAFF. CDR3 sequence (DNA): TGCAGCGCCCGGGTCGGGGTACGGACTGAAGCTTTCTTT.

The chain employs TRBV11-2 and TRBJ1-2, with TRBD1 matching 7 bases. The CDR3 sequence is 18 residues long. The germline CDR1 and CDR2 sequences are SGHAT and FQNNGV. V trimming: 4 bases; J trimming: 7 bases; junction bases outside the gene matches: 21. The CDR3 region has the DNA TGTGCCAGCAGCTCAGGAGGGGAAGGGGGCTATCCCCTAGGTGGCTACACCTTC. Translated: CASSSGGEGGYPLGGYTF.

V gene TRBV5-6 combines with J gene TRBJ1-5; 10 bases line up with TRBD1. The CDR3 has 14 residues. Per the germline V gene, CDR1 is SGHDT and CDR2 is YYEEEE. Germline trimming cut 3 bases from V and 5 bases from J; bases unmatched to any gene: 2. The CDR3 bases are TGTGCCAGCAGCTGGGGGACAGGGGATCAGCCCCAGCATTTT. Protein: CASSWGTGDQPQHF. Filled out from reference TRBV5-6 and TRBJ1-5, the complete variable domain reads DAGVTQSPTHLIKTRGQQVTLRCSPKSGHDTVSWYQQALGQGPQFIFQYYEEEERQRGNFPDRFSGHQFPNYSSELNVNALLLGDSALYLCASSWGTGDQPQHFGDGTRLSIL.

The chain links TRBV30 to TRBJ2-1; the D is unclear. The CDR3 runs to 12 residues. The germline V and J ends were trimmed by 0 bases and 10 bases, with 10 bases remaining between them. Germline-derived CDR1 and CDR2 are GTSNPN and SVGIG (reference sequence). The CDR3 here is CAWSVEQTEQFF. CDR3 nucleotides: TGTGCCTGGAGTGTGGAACAAACGGAGCAGTTCTTC. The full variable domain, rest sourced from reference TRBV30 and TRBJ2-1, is SQTIHQWPATLVQPVGSPLSLECTVEGTSNPNLYWYRQAAGRGLQLLFYSVGIGQISSEVPQNLSASRPQDRQFILSSKKLLLSDSGFYLCAWSVEQTEQFFGPGTRLTVL.

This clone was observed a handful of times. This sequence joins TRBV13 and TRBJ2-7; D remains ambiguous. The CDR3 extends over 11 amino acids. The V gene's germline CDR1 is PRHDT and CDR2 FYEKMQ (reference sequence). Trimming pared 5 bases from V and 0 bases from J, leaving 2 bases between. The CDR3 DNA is TGTGCCAGCAGCGTCTCCTACGAGCAGTACTTC. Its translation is CASSVSYEQYF.

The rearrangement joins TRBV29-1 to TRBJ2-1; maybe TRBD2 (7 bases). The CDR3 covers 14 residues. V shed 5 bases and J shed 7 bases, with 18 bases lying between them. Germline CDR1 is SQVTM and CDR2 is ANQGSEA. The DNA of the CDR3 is TGCAGCGTTTCGGGGGGCTTGCGAGAGAATGAGCAGTTCTTC. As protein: CSVSGGLRENEQFF.

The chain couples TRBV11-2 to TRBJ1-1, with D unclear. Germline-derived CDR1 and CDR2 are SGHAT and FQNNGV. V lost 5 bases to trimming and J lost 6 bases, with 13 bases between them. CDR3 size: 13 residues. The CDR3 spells CASSLTPVAEAFF. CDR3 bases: TGTGCCAGCAGCCTTACACCGGTTGCTGAAGCTTTCTTT. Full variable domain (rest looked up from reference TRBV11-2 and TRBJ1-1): EAGVAQSPRYKIIEKRQSVAFWCNPISGHATLYWYQQILGQGPKLLIQFQNNGVVDDSQLPKDRFSAERLKGVDSTLKIQPAKLEDSAVYLCASSLTPVAEAFFGQGTRLTVV.

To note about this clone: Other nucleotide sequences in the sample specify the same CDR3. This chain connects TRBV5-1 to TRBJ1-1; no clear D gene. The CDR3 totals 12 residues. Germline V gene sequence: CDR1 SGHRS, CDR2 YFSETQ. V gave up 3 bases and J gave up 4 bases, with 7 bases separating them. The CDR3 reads CASSSYGTEAFF. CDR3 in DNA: TGCGCCAGCAGCTCCTACGGCACTGAAGCTTTCTTT.

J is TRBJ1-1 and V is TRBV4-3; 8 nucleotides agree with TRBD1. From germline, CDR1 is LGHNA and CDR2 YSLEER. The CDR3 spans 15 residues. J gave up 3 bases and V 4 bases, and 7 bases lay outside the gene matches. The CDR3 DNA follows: TGCGCCAGCAGCCGGGACAGGTTCTCTGACACTGAAGCTTTCTTT. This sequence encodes CASSRDRFSDTEAFF.

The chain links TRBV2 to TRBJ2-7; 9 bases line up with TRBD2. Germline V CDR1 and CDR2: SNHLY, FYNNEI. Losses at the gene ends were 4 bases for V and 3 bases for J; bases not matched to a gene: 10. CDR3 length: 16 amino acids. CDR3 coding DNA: TGTGCCAGCAGTGTCGACACTAGCGGGTCGCGCTACGAGCAGTACTTC. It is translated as CASSVDTSGSRYEQYF.

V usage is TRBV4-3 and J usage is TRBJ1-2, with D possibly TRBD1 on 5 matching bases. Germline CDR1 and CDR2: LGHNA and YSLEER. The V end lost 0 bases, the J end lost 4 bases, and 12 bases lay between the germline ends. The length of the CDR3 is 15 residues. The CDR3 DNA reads TGCGCCAGCAGCCAAGATCGGTCGGGGCTCTATGGCTACACCTTC. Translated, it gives CASSQDRSGLYGYTF.

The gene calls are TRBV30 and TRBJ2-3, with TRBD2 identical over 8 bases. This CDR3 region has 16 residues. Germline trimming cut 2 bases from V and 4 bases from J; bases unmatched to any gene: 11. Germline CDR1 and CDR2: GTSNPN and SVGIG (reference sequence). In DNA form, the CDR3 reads TGTGCCTGGAGTTCTCCCACGCGGGGGGTCGCAGATACGCAGTATTTT. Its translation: CAWSSPTRGVADTQYF.